This note documents a single T cell receptor beta chain sequence. Its target is unknown. These data come from a study of CD8+CD57+ T cells in acquired aplastic anemia. Overall study: Sorted cells (CD4+ and CD8+) yielded DNA amounts that averaged roughly 3.5 ug.

In patients chosen for sequencing, flow cytometry had shown CD8+CD57+ cell expansion. The TCR beta profiling, which covered VDJ combination and CDR3 sequence, was carried out using genomic DNA as the template. TCRdb processed the reads anew with MiXCR; each CDR3 protein has one entry. Of approximately 120,000 distinct CDR3 sequences listed, 40% were seen once; the top ten hold 2.6%. The CDR3 is made up of 17 amino acids. Losses at the gene ends were 2 bases for V and 1 base for J; bases not matched to a gene: 6. In germline, CDR1 is SGHRS, CDR2 YFSETQ. General study findings and limits: Shared by patients and controls, fewer than 30 CD8+ CDR3s were abundant in patients. Patients were compared with controls for CD8+ Simpson's diversity, and no significant difference emerged.

The specimen sequenced was sorted CD4+, CD8+, or CD8+CD57+ T cells (not recorded which) from PBMCs. The V and J genes are TRBV5-1 and TRBJ1-1; 12 nucleotides line up with TRBD1. This receptor was obtained from a human donor with aplastic anemia. The CDR3, as DNA: TGCGCCAGCAGCTTTGGGGGGACAGGGGGCCCGAACACTGAAGCTTTCTTT. Amino acids: CASSFGGTGGPNTEAFF.